This is a list of T cell receptor beta chains from one sample in a study of monozygotic twins with inflammatory bowel disease. TCRdb reprocessed the 5' RACE reads and keeps a single row for each CDR3 protein, giving no DNA. Its clone listing holds around 450,000 distinct CDR3 sequences. Sequenced material: blood. The receptors shown here come from a human donor with ulcerative colitis or Crohn's disease, or a healthy co-twin of an affected twin (not recorded which). Both conserved end residues are part of each CDR3. Each record gives: V gene, J gene, CDR3 protein.

TRBV19	TRBJ2-3	CASSSNLFADTQYF
TRBV12-3/TRBV12-4	TRBJ1-4	CASSSVQVRVEKLFF
TRBV5-1	TRBJ2-7	CASSWGEFRDAYEQYF
TRBV29-1	TRBJ2-7	CSAKSIWGEQYF
TRBV11-2	TRBJ1-2	CASSFDWPYGYTF
TRBV5-1	TRBJ2-2	CASSLRKNTGELFF
TRBV6-1	TRBJ2-3	CASRRGVTTDTQYF
TRBV20-1	TRBJ1-2	CSAREGGGQGARTF
TRBV3-1	TRBJ1-5	CASGQGYQPQHF
TRBV7-7	TRBJ2-1	CASSRTRGSEQFF
TRBV6-1	TRBJ1-2	CASSQGAGFIYGYTF
TRBV20-1	TRBJ2-5	CSAPRGLAGLQETQYF
TRBV27	TRBJ2-2	CASTRRGGGINTGELFF
TRBV10-3	TRBJ1-1	CAISESLGLGGGNTEAFF
TRBV29-1	TRBJ2-4	CSVAGDSLAKNIQYF
TRBV5-6	TRBJ1-5	CASSPTGQGVDQPQHF
TRBV5-1	TRBJ2-3	CASSSDWTGDRTDTQYF
TRBV4-3	TRBJ2-7	CASSQESPGQGFYEQYF
TRBV12-3/TRBV12-4	TRBJ2-1	CASSLAATGGDEQFF
TRBV10-3	TRBJ2-3	CAIRATDTQYF
TRBV12-3/TRBV12-4	TRBJ1-2	CASRAPGQGYGYTF
TRBV5-1	TRBJ2-5	CASSPQGAQGETQYF
TRBV6-5	TRBJ2-3	CASSYSRVTDTQYF
TRBV4-2	TRBJ2-7	CASSQDRLAYEQYF
TRBV7-2	TRBJ1-3	CASSFGGASGNTIYF
TRBV12-3/TRBV12-4	TRBJ2-3	CASSYRTSGRDTQYF
TRBV20-1	TRBJ2-3	CSAGQAGDTQYF
TRBV5-1	TRBJ2-3	CASSGDGSSTDTQYF
TRBV21-1	TRBJ1-5	CASSEGTDSNQPQHF
TRBV7-9	TRBJ2-1	CATAGQGQGSEQFF
TRBV7-2	TRBJ2-1	CASTQHSYNEQFF
TRBV5-1	TRBJ1-4	CASSPTEVNEKLFF
TRBV7-9	TRBJ1-6	CASSPLGGVPLHF
TRBV5-1	TRBJ1-1	CASSFTGVKTEAFF
TRBV27	TRBJ2-3	CASSLSTSAPTDTQYF
TRBV29-1	TRBJ1-2	CSVSPRDPTNYGYTF
TRBV5-8	TRBJ1-4	CASSGEWNNEKLFF
TRBV24-1	TRBJ2-2	CATRREGNTGELFF
TRBV5-1	TRBJ2-6	CASSEKTSGANVLTF
TRBV7-9	TRBJ1-1	CASSLRDRETEAFF
TRBV7-6	TRBJ1-1	CASSRGHNTEAFF
TRBV19	TRBJ1-6	CASSIDSPGNSPLHF
TRBV7-8	TRBJ2-5	CASSSWGYQETQYF
TRBV7-2	TRBJ2-7	CASSLSSGSLYEQYF
TRBV3-1	TRBJ2-3	CASSQDFAGGDYSTDTQYF
TRBV20-1	TRBJ1-3	CSARDPNSGNTIYF
TRBV12-3/TRBV12-4	TRBJ2-7	CASTYSTEGVYEQYF
TRBV4-3	TRBJ2-7	CASSQGAEQYF
TRBV7-7	TRBJ2-5	CASSAGLVGETQYF
TRBV7-2	TRBJ1-2	CASSGRSGYTF